This T cell receptor (beta chain) came from a study of blood T cells in healthy people across ages. Study results and caveats: The fall in TCR beta diversity per million T cells was roughly linear with age.

The use of a sample-barcoded 5' primer and a J-beta primer mix characterized a second PCR of roughly 6 to 12 cycles. Tagging of each cDNA molecule was performed by a template-switch adaptor with 12 random nucleotides. A single record per CDR3 protein comes from TCRdb applying MiXCR to the 5' RACE reads. The sample consists of about 830,000 distinct CDR3 sequences, 58% of them appearing once. In its sample, this clonotype was seen a few times. The antigen is unknown. This CDR3 region has 15 residues. CDR1 is SQVTM and CDR2 is ANQGSEA in the germline V gene. V was clipped by 5 bases and J by 5 bases, with 21 bases between them.

The sample consisted of blood. The genes are TRBV29-1 and TRBJ2-5; D unclear. This receptor was taken from a young man in good health. CDR3 protein: CSVSYKTGIQETQYF. The DNA of the CDR3 is TGCAGCGTTTCGTACAAAACCGGAATCCAGGAGACCCAGTACTTC.